Listed below are T cell receptor beta chains from one sample, sequenced in a study of regulatory T cells in long-lasting Graves disease. Each CDR3 protein is one row after TCRdb ran MiXCR on the multiplex PCR reads. This repertoire shows approximately 290,000 distinct CDR3 sequences, around 23% found once; its top ten account for roughly 50%. Here the sequenced sample was peripheral blood mononuclear cells (PBMCs), taken when the disease was refractory, from a patient treated with antithyroid drugs. Source of these receptors: a female donor with Graves disease. The CDR3 runs from the conserved cysteine through the conserved F or W. Fields, in order: D gene, clone size, J gene, V gene, CDR3 protein, CDR3 DNA. D genes are given only for firm matches. The size entry is marked missing in some rows and otherwise reads once, few, many or a size class.

>TRBD2|NA|TRBJ2-2|TRBV10-3
CAISPEAGGGPTGELFF
TGTGCCATCAGTCCTGAAGCGGGAGGGGGACCCACCGGGGAGCTGTTTTTT
>NA|many|TRBJ1-6|TRBV20-1
CSASAGRDSPLHF
TGCAGTGCTAGCGCAGGGCGGGATTCACCCCTCCACTTT
>TRBD1|NA|TRBJ2-5|TRBV3-1
CASSQDSWTGPKTQYF
TGTGCCAGCAGCCAAGATTCTTGGACAGGGCCGAAGACCCAGTACTTC
>TRBD2|NA|TRBJ2-1|TRBV11-2
CASSHTPRGLAGVFDEQFF
TGTGCCAGCAGCCATACCCCACGCGGACTAGCGGGAGTCTTCGATGAGCAGTTCTTC
>NA|NA|TRBJ2-6|TRBV27
CASSYATSPSGANVLTF
TGTGCCAGCAGTTACGCTACTTCTCCCTCTGGGGCCAACGTCCTGACTTTC
>TRBD1|few|TRBJ2-3|TRBV12-3/TRBV12-4
CASSLGDRVYTDTQYF
TGTGCCAGCAGTCTAGGAGACAGGGTCTACACAGATACGCAGTATTTT
>NA|few|TRBJ2-7|TRBV29-1
CSVATTYEQYF
TGCAGCGTTGCCACAACCTACGAGCAGTACTTC
>NA|NA|TRBJ2-7|TRBV5-6
CASSLFVRGLYEQYF
TGTGCCAGCAGCCTCTTTGTGAGAGGACTCTACGAGCAGTACTTC
>NA|few|TRBJ2-2|TRBV3-1
CASSQAWGTGELFF
TGTGCCAGCAGCCAAGCGTGGGGGACCGGGGAGCTGTTTTTT
>TRBD1|NA|TRBJ1-3|TRBV28
CASRYRGSGNTIYF
TGTGCCAGCAGATACAGGGGATCTGGAAACACCATATATTTT
>NA|NA|TRBJ1-3|TRBV7-2
CASSLGGRAPAGNTIYF
TGTGCCAGCAGCTTAGGTGGCAGGGCCCCTGCAGGAAACACCATATATTTT
>NA|many|TRBJ1-3|TRBV2
CASTAQGTGNTIYF
TGTGCCAGCACTGCCCAGGGGACTGGAAACACCATATATTTT
>NA|few|TRBJ1-4|TRBV28
CASSLAQGQGKLFF
TGTGCCAGCAGTTTGGCTCAGGGTCAGGGAAAACTGTTTTTT
>NA|few|TRBJ2-1|TRBV15
CATSRDSVEQFF
TGTGCCACCAGCAGAGATTCCGTAGAGCAGTTCTTC
>NA|NA|TRBJ2-4|TRBV12-3/TRBV12-4
CASSFRGRENIQYF
TGTGCCAGCAGTTTTAGAGGGCGGGAAAACATTCAGTACTTC
>TRBD2|many|TRBJ2-7|TRBV6-5
CASSYGLAGELHEQYF
TGTGCCAGCAGTTACGGACTAGCAGGGGAACTCCACGAGCAGTACTTC
>NA|NA|TRBJ2-5|TRBV6-1
CASSRTLQETQYF
TGTGCCAGCAGCCGGACTCTCCAGGAGACCCAGTACTTC
>NA|NA|TRBJ2-6|TRBV9
CTSSPRDGGANVLAF
TGTACCAGCAGCCCCCGTGATGGTGGGGCCAACGTCCTGGCTTTC